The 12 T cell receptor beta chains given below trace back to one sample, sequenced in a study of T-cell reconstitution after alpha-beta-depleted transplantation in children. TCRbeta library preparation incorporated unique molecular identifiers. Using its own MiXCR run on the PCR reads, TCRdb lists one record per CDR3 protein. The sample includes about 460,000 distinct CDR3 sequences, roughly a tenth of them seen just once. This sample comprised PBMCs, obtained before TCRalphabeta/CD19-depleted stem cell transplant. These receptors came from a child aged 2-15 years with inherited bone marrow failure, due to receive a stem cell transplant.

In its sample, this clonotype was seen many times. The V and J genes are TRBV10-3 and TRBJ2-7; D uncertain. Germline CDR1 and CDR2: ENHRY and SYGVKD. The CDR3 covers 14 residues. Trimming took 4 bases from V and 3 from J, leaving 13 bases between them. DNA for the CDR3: TGTGCCATCAGTGGTCCAGGCAGTAACTACGAGCAGTACTTC. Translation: CAISGPGSNYEQYF.

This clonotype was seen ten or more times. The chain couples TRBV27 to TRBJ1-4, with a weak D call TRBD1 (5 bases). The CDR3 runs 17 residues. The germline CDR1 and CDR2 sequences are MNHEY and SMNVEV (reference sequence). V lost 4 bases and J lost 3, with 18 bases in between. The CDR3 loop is CASSSLGAGASNEKLFF. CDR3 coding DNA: TGTGCCAGCAGTTCTCTAGGAGCCGGGGCCTCTAATGAAAAACTGTTTTTT.

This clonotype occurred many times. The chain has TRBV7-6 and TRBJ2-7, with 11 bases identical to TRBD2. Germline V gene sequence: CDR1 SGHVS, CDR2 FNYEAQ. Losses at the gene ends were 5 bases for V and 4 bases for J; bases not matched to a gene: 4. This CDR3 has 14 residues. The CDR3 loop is CASSATSGGYEQYF. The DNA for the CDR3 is TGTGCCAGCAGCGCCACTAGCGGGGGTTACGAGCAGTACTTC.

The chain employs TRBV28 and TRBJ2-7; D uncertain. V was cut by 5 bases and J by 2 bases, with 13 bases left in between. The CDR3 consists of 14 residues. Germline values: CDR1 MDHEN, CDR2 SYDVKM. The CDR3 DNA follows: TGTGCCAGCAGTCATAGACCTGATCCCTACGAGCAGTACTTC. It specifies CASSHRPDPYEQYF.

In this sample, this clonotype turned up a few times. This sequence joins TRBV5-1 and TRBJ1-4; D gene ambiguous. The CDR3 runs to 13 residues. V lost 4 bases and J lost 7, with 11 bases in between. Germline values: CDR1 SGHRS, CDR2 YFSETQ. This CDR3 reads CASSLSGIEKLFF. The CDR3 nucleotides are TGCGCCAGCAGCCTTAGCGGGATTGAAAAACTGTTTTTT.

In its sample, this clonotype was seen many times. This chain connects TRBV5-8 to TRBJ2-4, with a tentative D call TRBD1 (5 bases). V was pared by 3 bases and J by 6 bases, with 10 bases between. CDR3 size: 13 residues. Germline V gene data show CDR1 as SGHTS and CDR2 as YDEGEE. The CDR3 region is CASSYNDRNIQYF. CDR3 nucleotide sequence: TGTGCCAGCAGCTATAACGACAGAAACATTCAGTACTTC.

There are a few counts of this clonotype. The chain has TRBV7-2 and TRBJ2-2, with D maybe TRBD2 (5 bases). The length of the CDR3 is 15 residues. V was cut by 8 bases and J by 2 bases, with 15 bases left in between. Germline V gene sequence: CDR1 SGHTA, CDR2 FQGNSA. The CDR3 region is CASPSETINTGELFF. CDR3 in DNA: TGTGCCAGCCCTTCGGAGACTATAAACACCGGGGAGCTGTTTTTT.

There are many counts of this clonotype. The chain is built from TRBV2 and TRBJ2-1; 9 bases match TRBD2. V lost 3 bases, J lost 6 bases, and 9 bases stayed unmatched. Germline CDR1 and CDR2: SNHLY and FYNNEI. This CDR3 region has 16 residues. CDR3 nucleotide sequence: TGTGCCAGCAGTGAGACAGGGCTAGCGGGGTTCAATGAGCAGTTCTTC. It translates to CASSETGLAGFNEQFF.

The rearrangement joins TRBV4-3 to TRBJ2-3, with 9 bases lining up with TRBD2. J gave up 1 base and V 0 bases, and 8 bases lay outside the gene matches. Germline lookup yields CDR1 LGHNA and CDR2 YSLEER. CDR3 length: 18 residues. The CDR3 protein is CASSQDLLQREGTDTQYF. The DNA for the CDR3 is TGCGCCAGCAGCCAAGATCTATTACAGCGGGAGGGCACAGATACGCAGTATTTT.

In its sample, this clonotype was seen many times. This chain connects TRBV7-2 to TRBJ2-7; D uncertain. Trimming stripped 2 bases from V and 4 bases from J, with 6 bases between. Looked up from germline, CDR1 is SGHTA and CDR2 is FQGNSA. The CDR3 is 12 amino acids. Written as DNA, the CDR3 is TGTGCCAGCAGCTTACAGGAATACGAGCAGTACTTC. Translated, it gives CASSLQEYEQYF.

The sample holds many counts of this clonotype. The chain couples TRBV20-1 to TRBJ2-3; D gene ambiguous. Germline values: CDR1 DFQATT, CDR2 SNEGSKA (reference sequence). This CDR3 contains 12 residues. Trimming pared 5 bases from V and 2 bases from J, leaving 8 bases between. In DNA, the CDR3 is TGCAGTGCTCCCCGCATCACAGATACGCAGTATTTT. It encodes CSAPRITDTQYF.

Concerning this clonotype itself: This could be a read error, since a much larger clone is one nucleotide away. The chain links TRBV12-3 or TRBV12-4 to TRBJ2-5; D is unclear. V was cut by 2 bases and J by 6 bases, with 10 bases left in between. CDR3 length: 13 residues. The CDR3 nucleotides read TGTGCCAGCAGTTTAACAGCACAAAAGACCCAGTACTTC. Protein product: CASSLTAQKTQYF.